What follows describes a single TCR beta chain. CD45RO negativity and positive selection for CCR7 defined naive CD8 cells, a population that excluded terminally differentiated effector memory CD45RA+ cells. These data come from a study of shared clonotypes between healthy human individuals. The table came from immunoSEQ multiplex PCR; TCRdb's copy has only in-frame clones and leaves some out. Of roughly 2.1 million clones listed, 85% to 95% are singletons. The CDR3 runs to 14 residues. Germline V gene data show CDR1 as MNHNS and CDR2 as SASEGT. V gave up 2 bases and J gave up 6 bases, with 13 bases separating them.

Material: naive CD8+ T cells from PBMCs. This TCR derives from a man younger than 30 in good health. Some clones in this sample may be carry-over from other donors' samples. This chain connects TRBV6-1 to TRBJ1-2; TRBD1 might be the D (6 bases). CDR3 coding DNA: TGTGCCAGCAGTGAATCGTTCAGGGGAGATGGCTACACCTTC. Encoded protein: CASSESFRGDGYTF.